This T cell receptor (beta chain) was identified in a study of cytomegalovirus exposure and HLA in healthy donors. Study-wide findings and caveats: The study reported that TCR beta sequences accurately predicted HLA-A and HLA-B alleles in most subjects. TCR beta chains numbering 150 to 200 were designated cytomegalovirus-associated.

The germline gives CDR1 SGDLS, CDR2 YYNGEE. The J segment lost 3 bases and the V segment lost 0 bases, leaving 2 bases of the junction unmatched. There are 15 residues in the CDR3. The study ran its PCR with 60 Vbeta and 13 Jbeta primers. The data were produced by immunoSEQ multiplex PCR, yet TCRdb's version contains in-frame clones alone and is incomplete. The repertoire consists of some 120,000 clones, with under 85% occurring once and the leading ten covering 5.8%. Only a few counts were recorded for this clone. The antigen is unknown. This chain uses TRBV9 with TRBJ2-2; TRBD2 agrees at 7 bases. The clonotype comes from a woman in her fifties or sixties in good health and CMV-seropositive. The source material was PBMCs. The CDR3 DNA is TGTGCCAGCAGCGTAGGGGGGAGGGACACCGGGGAGCTGTTTTTT. Translated, it gives CASSVGGRDTGELFF.